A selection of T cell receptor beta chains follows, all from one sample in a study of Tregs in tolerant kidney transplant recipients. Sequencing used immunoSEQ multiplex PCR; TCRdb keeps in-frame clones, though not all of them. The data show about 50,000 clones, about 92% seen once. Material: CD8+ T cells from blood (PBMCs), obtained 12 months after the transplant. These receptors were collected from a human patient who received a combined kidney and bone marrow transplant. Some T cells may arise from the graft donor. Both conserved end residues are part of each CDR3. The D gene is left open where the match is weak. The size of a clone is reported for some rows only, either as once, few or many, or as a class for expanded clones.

CDR3: CAISETSGSSVGELFF
DNA: TGTGCCATCAGTGAGACTAGCGGGAGTTCGGTCGGGGAGCTGTTTTTT
size: NA
J: TRBJ2-2
D: TRBD2
V: TRBV10-3

CDR3: CASSLTNGGTDTQYF
DNA: TGTGCCAGCAGCTTAACCAACGGGGGGACAGATACGCAGTATTTT
size: NA
J: TRBJ2-3
D: TRBD2
V: TRBV7-6

CDR3: CASSYLQDYGYTF
DNA: TGTGCCAGCAGTTACTTACAGGACTATGGCTACACCTTC
size: NA
J: TRBJ1-2
D: NA
V: TRBV6-6

CDR3: CASSDRQGASTDTQYF
DNA: TGCGCCAGCAGCGATAGACAGGGGGCGAGCACAGATACGCAGTATTTT
size: NA
J: TRBJ2-3
D: TRBD1
V: TRBV5-1

CDR3: CASSIRQGSVTEAFF
DNA: TGTGCCAGCAGCATCCGACAGGGGTCCGTCACTGAAGCTTTCTTT
size: NA
J: TRBJ1-1
D: TRBD1
V: TRBV13

CDR3: CASSLAPRGNTIYF
DNA: TGTGCCAGCAGCTTAGCGCCCCGGGGAAACACCATATATTTT
size: NA
J: TRBJ1-3
D: NA
V: TRBV11-2

CDR3: CASSPGQGPLYEQFF
DNA: TGCGCCAGCAGCCCGGGACAGGGCCCCCTCTATGAGCAGTTCTTC
size: few
J: TRBJ2-1
D: TRBD1
V: TRBV4-1

CDR3: CASSQVVRGEQIAGEGTDTQYF
DNA: TGCGCCAGCAGCCAAGTGGTGAGGGGAGAGCAGATAGCGGGAGAGGGTACAGATACGCAGTATTTT
size: NA
J: TRBJ2-3
D: TRBD2
V: TRBV4-3

CDR3: CASSVAGVNSDTQYF
DNA: TGTGCCAGCTCCGTCGCGGGAGTTAATTCAGATACGCAGTATTTT
size: NA
J: TRBJ2-3
D: TRBD2
V: TRBV18

CDR3: CASSLSPGLETDTQYF
DNA: TGTGCCAGCAGTTTATCTCCCGGACTAGAGACAGATACGCAGTATTTT
size: NA
J: TRBJ2-3
D: TRBD2
V: TRBV27

CDR3: CASNRGWGINTEAFF
DNA: TGTGCCAGCAACCGCGGGTGGGGAATAAACACTGAAGCTTTCTTT
size: NA
J: TRBJ1-1
D: NA
V: TRBV5-6

CDR3: CAISESAYEKLFF
DNA: TGTGCCATCAGTGAGTCGGCTTATGAAAAACTGTTTTTT
size: NA
J: TRBJ1-4
D: NA
V: TRBV10-3

CDR3: CASSLGQGTDTQYF
DNA: TGTGCCAGCAGCTTGGGACAGGGTACAGATACGCAGTATTTT
size: NA
J: TRBJ2-3
D: TRBD1
V: TRBV11-2